This is a list of T cell receptor beta chains from one sample in a study of T cells in tumors after PD-1 blockade. Libraries were prepared by immunoSEQ multiplex PCR; TCRdb keeps only in-frame clonotypes and omits some of them. The profile shows about 33,000 clones, around 80% of them singletons. Here the sequenced sample was PBMCs, taken before anti-PD-1 treatment. Receptors were obtained from a human donor with basal cell carcinoma. Each CDR3 is given with its conserved first and last residue. Each record gives: clone size, V gene, J gene, D gene, CDR3 DNA, CDR3 protein. The D gene is left open where the match is weak. For some rows the clone size is stated as once, few or many, or as a class when expanded; others skip it.

>.|TRBV7-9|TRBJ1-6|.
TGTGCCAGCAGCACTTTACGGGCCGGGAGCTCCTATAATTCACCCCTCCACTTT
CASSTLRAGSSYNSPLHF
>.|TRBV30|TRBJ1-2|.
TGTGCCTGGAGTGCCCAGGGAGGCTATGGCTACACCTTC
CAWSAQGGYGYTF
>.|TRBV6-5|TRBJ2-1|.
TGTGCCGTGGGGGACCTTGGTTCCGATGAGCAGTTCTTC
CAVGDLGSDEQFF
>few|TRBV3-1/TRBV3-2|TRBJ1-6|.
TGTGCCAGCAGCCAAGCGGGGTACGGTTCACCCCTCCACTTT
CASSQAGYGSPLHF
>few|TRBV4-3|TRBJ1-5|.
TGCGCCAGCAGCCAACGGGGCCATCAGCCCCAGCATTTT
CASSQRGHQPQHF
>.|TRBV7-2|TRBJ2-3|.
TGTGCCAGCAACGGTGGGTCACTCTATACAGATACGCAGTATTTT
CASNGGSLYTDTQYF
>.|TRBV6-5|TRBJ1-1|TRBD1
TGTGCCAGCAAGACTACCTACAGGGGAAGCACTGAAGCTTTCTTT
CASKTTYRGSTEAFF
>.|TRBV29-1|TRBJ2-7|TRBD1
TGCAGCGTGCCCCCCGGGACAGGGGAGGAGCAGTACTTC
CSVPPGTGEEQYF
>.|TRBV7-2|TRBJ2-1|.
TGTGCCAGCAGCCACAAACGAGGAGCCTACAATGAGCAGTTCTTC
CASSHKRGAYNEQFF
>few|TRBV29-1|TRBJ2-1|.
TGCAGCGTTGAGCTCCGCGCCGAGAATGAGCAGTTCTTC
CSVELRAENEQFF
>.|TRBV19|TRBJ1-5|.
TGTGCCAGTAGTTTTAGCCTATGGGGAAATAGCAATCAGCCCCAGCATTTT
CASSFSLWGNSNQPQHF
>.|TRBV4-3|TRBJ2-5|.
TGCGCCAGCAGCCAAGATAGGGTAGGAGAGACCCAGTACTTC
CASSQDRVGETQYF
>.|TRBV6-1|TRBJ2-2|TRBD1
TGTGCCAGCAGTGAACAGGGGGCAATCGGGGAGCTGTTTTTT
CASSEQGAIGELFF
>.|TRBV5-3|TRBJ2-1|TRBD2
TGTGCCAGAAGCTTGGGACTAGCGGGAGATAACGATGAGCAGTTCTTC
CARSLGLAGDNDEQFF
>few|TRBV4-1|TRBJ2-7|.
TGCGCCAGCAGCCAAGCCCTGGGTCTTGACGAGCAGTACTTC
CASSQALGLDEQYF
>.|TRBV24-1|TRBJ2-1|TRBD2
TGTGCCACCAGTGACCCAGGGGGGCGGGAGGGTTTTTACAATGAGCAGTTCTTC
CATSDPGGREGFYNEQFF
>few|TRBV23-1|TRBJ2-5|.
TGCGCCAGCAGCCCCCAGAGCCAAGAGACCCAGTACTTC
CASSPQSQETQYF
>once|TRBV7-2|TRBJ2-5|TRBD1
TGTGCCAGCAGCCGTGACAGGGGGACAGTGGAGACCCAGTACTTC
CASSRDRGTVETQYF
>once|TRBV11-3|TRBJ2-7|TRBD1
TGTGCCAGCAGCCCGGACAGGGCGGTGTACTTC
CASSPDRAVYF
>.|TRBV6-6|TRBJ2-4|.
TGTGCCAGCACCTCATACACCTACGAAGCCAAAAACATTCAGTACTTC
CASTSYTYEAKNIQYF
>once|TRBV27|TRBJ2-1|.
TGTGCCAGCAGGGCCGGGCCTACCTACAATGAGCAGTTCTTC
CASRAGPTYNEQFF
>medium-sized|TRBV19|TRBJ2-1|TRBD2
TGTGCCAGTACCGGCGGGAGGAGCTCCTACAATGAGCAGTTCTTC
CASTGGRSSYNEQFF
>.|TRBV9|TRBJ2-3|.
TGTGCCAGCAGCGCCCGCGGTACTAGCCGCACAGATACGCAGTATTTT
CASSARGTSRTDTQYF